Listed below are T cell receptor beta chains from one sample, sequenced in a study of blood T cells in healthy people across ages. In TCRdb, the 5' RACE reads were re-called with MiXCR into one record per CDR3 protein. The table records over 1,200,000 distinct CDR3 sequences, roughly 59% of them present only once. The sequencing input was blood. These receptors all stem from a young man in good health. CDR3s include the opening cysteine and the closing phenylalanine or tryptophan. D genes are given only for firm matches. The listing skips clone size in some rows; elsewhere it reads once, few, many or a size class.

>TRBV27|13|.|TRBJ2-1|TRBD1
CARRQGWRETQFF
TGTGCCAGACGACAGGGTTGGAGAGAGACCCAGTTCTTC
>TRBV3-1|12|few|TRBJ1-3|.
CASSQERNTIYF
TGTGCCAGCAGCCAAGAGAGGAACACCATATATTTT
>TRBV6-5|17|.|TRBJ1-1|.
CASSSTPYQGFNTEAFF
TGTGCCAGCAGTTCCACCCCCTACCAGGGGTTCAACACTGAAGCTTTCTTT
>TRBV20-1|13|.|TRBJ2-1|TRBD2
CSASLRGENEQFF
TGCAGTGCTAGTCTCCGGGGGGAAAATGAGCAGTTCTTC
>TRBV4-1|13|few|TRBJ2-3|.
CASSRTGPDTQYF
TGCGCCAGCAGCCGAACAGGGCCAGATACGCAGTATTTT
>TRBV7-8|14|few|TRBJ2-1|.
CASSSTEGAGEQFF
TGTGCCAGCAGCTCAACGGAGGGGGCCGGTGAGCAGTTCTTC
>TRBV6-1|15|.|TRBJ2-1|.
CASSEFGETNNEQFF
TGTGCCAGCAGTGAATTCGGGGAAACAAACAATGAGCAGTTCTTC
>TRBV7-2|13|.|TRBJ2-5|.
CASSPGVQETQYF
TGTGCCAGCAGCCCGGGGGTCCAAGAGACCCAGTACTTC
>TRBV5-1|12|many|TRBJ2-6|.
CASSLGANVLTF
TGTGCCAGCAGTTTAGGGGCCAACGTCCTGACTTTC
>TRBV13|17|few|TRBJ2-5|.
CASSLGRNTHTQETQYF
TGTGCCAGCAGCTTAGGCCGAAACACCCATACCCAAGAGACCCAGTACTTC
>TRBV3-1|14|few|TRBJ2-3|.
CASSQETSTDTQYF
TGTGCCAGCAGCCAAGAAACTAGCACAGATACGCAGTATTTT
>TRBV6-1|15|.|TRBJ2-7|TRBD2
CASSPRGSGVYEQYF
TGTGCCAGCAGTCCCCGTGGTAGCGGGGTTTACGAGCAGTACTTC
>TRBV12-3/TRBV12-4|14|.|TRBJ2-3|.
CASALYGHPDTQYF
TGTGCCAGCGCCCTGTACGGACATCCAGATACGCAGTATTTT